This T cell receptor (beta chain) stems from a study of beta chain features in type 1 diabetes. Study outcomes and limitations: Patients with type 1 diabetes showed fewer VDJ junction insertions and more deletions.

In regard to this clone: Its antigen is currently unknown.

Expressed TCRB transcripts were sequenced, since all the RNA that had been isolated was reverse transcribed. Sequencing used immunoSEQ multiplex PCR; TCRdb keeps in-frame clones, though not all of them. The sample has 120,000 to 150,000 clones; about 10% are singletons. The length of the CDR3 is 14 residues. Germline CDR1 is SNHLY and CDR2 is FYNNEI. V dropped 4 bases and J dropped 2 bases, with 10 bases sitting between them. Naive, central memory, regulatory and stem cell-like memory cells within the CD4+ compartment were sorted using CD45RO/CCR7/CD25/CD127/CD95/CD27. The specimen was naive CD4+ T cells from blood. This chain uses TRBV2 with TRBJ2-3; weak D call: TRBD2 (5 bases). The clonotype was recovered from a man younger than 35 in good health. CDR3 in DNA: TGTGCCAGCAGTGCCCTAGCACCCACAGATACGCAGTATTTT. It encodes CASSALAPTDTQYF.